One sample yielded the 6 T cell receptor beta chains listed below, sequenced in a study of CD8+ T cells in alopecia areata. Isolated RNA was reverse transcribed into cDNA used as the sequencing template. TCRdb's table, derived via immunoSEQ multiplex PCR, lists solely in-frame clones and lacks some. Of under 150,000 clones listed, 56% are singletons. The treatment is: oral pan-JAK inhibitor, 5-10 mg twice daily. Sample: CD4+ T cells sorted from blood, taken at week 24, from a patient treated with tofacitinib. These receptors were taken from a human donor with alopecia areata.

The chain carries TRBV30 and TRBJ2-6; D not certain. Germline values: CDR1 GTSNPN, CDR2 SVGIG (reference sequence). This CDR3 is built from 11 residues. As DNA, the CDR3 is TGTGCTTTCTCTGGGGCCAACGTCCTGACTTTC. Protein product: CAFSGANVLTF.

The chain carries TRBV4-3 and TRBJ1-5, with no clear D. Trimming cost V 0 bases and J 5 bases, with 8 bases left between them. Germline CDR1 reads LGHNA; CDR2 reads YSLEER. This CDR3 region has 14 residues. CDR3 sequence: CASSQDNRDQPQHF. In DNA, the CDR3 is TGCGCCAGCAGCCAAGATAACCGGGATCAGCCCCAGCATTTT.

This clone has a handful of counts. The V call is TRBV5-4, the J call TRBJ1-2; maybe TRBD1 (5 bases). In germline, CDR1 is SGHNT, CDR2 YYREEE (reference sequence). This CDR3 is built from 13 residues. Trimming took 4 bases from V and 8 from J, leaving 15 bases between them. The CDR3 DNA sequence: TGTGCCAGCAGCGGGGGTCCTCCTCTGGGCTACACCTTC. Residues: CASSGGPPLGYTF.

This CDR3 is CSVGGGGGSRFAEAFF. CDR3 DNA sequence: TGCAGCGTTGGGGGGGGCGGAGGTTCAAGGTTCGCTGAAGCTTTCTTT. The V call is TRBV29-1, the J call TRBJ1-1; possible D gene TRBD1, 6 bases. CDR1 is SQVTM, CDR2 ANQGSEA, per germline. Trimming removed 4 bases at V and 6 bases at J, with 24 bases between. The length of the CDR3 is 16 residues.

The sample holds a few counts of this clone. V is TRBV29-1 and J is TRBJ2-1, with TRBD1 matching 9 bases. J gave up 6 bases and V 2 bases, and 11 bases lay outside the gene matches. Germline V gene sequence: CDR1 SQVTM, CDR2 ANQGSEA. The CDR3 covers 16 residues. CDR3 loop: CSVENSQGAVLNEQFF. In DNA, the CDR3 is TGCAGCGTTGAAAATTCACAGGGGGCGGTTCTCAATGAGCAGTTCTTC.

This chain links TRBV18 with TRBJ2-5; 8 bases map to TRBD2. The CDR3 covers 16 residues. The J segment lost 5 bases and the V segment lost 0 bases, leaving 8 bases of the junction unmatched. Germline V gene data show CDR1 as KGHSH and CDR2 as LQKENI. The CDR3 nucleotides read TGTGCCAGCTCACCACCCGGGACTAGAGGGCTCGAGACCCAGTACTTC. Translation gives CASSPPGTRGLETQYF.